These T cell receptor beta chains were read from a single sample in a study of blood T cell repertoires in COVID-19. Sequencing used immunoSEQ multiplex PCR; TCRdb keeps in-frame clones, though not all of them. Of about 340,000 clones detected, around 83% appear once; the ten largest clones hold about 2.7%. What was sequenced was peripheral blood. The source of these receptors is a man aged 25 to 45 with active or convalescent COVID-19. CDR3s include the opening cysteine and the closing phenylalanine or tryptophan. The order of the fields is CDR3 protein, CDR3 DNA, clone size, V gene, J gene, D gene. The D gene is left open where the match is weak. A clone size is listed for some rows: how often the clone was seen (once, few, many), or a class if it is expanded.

CDR3 protein: CASSLDSLSSYEQYF
CDR3 DNA: TGTGCCAGCAGCTTGGACAGTTTGAGCTCCTACGAGCAGTACTTC
clone size: once
V gene: TRBV5-5
J gene: TRBJ2-7
D gene: NA

CDR3 protein: CSVAGGPNYGYTF
CDR3 DNA: TGCAGCGTCGCAGGGGGTCCCAACTATGGCTACACCTTC
clone size: NA
V gene: TRBV29-1
J gene: TRBJ1-2
D gene: TRBD1

CDR3 protein: CASSVASTGYNEQFF
CDR3 DNA: TGTGCCAGCAGCGTAGCCTCTACAGGATACAATGAGCAGTTCTTC
clone size: NA
V gene: TRBV9
J gene: TRBJ2-1
D gene: NA

CDR3 protein: CAWSGGNRNSPLHF
CDR3 DNA: TGTGCCTGGAGTGGAGGGAATAGGAACTCACCCCTCCACTTT
clone size: NA
V gene: TRBV30
J gene: TRBJ1-6
D gene: NA

CDR3 protein: CASSGQTGANEKLFF
CDR3 DNA: TGTGCCAGCAGCGGCCAGACAGGGGCTAATGAAAAACTGTTTTTT
clone size: NA
V gene: TRBV9
J gene: TRBJ1-4
D gene: TRBD1

CDR3 protein: CASSFPTGGPPEFF
CDR3 DNA: TGTGCCAGCAGCTTTCCAACAGGGGGACCTCCCGAGTTCTTC
clone size: NA
V gene: TRBV7-2
J gene: TRBJ2-1
D gene: TRBD1

CDR3 protein: CASSPSDRQIGNTIYF
CDR3 DNA: TGTGCCAGCTCACCAAGCGACAGGCAGATTGGAAACACCATATATTTT
clone size: once
V gene: TRBV18
J gene: TRBJ1-3
D gene: NA

CDR3 protein: CASSLTIQNYGYTF
CDR3 DNA: TGTGCCAGCAGCTTAACCATACAGAACTATGGCTACACCTTC
clone size: NA
V gene: TRBV11-1
J gene: TRBJ1-2
D gene: NA

CDR3 protein: CASSGSFDTEAFF
CDR3 DNA: TGTGCCAGCAGTGGGAGTTTTGACACTGAAGCTTTCTTT
clone size: NA
V gene: TRBV2
J gene: TRBJ1-1
D gene: NA

CDR3 protein: CASSQDITIPLDTQYF
CDR3 DNA: TGTGCCAGCAGCCAAGATATCACAATCCCTCTAGATACGCAGTATTTT
clone size: NA
V gene: TRBV4-2
J gene: TRBJ2-3
D gene: NA

CDR3 protein: CASSVAPRSRQETQYF
CDR3 DNA: TGTGCCAGCAGCGTAGCGCCCCGAAGCCGCCAAGAGACCCAGTACTTC
clone size: NA
V gene: TRBV9
J gene: TRBJ2-5
D gene: NA

CDR3 protein: CASSPRTSGSFEQFF
CDR3 DNA: TGTGCCAGCAGTCCCCGGACTAGCGGGAGTTTTGAGCAGTTCTTC
clone size: once
V gene: TRBV27
J gene: TRBJ2-1
D gene: TRBD2

CDR3 protein: CASSDFPTSGTYNEQFF
CDR3 DNA: TGTGCCAGCAGTGACTTCCCGACTAGCGGGACGTACAATGAGCAGTTCTTC
clone size: NA
V gene: TRBV6-4
J gene: TRBJ2-1
D gene: TRBD2

CDR3 protein: CASSRGQGAGDSPLHF
CDR3 DNA: TGCGCCAGCAGCCGAGGACAGGGGGCCGGCGATTCACCCCTCCACTTT
clone size: few
V gene: TRBV5-1
J gene: TRBJ1-6
D gene: TRBD1

CDR3 protein: CASSLVGGIGETQYF
CDR3 DNA: TGTGCCAGCAGCTTGGTGGGAGGGATTGGGGAGACCCAGTACTTC
clone size: NA
V gene: TRBV5-5
J gene: TRBJ2-5
D gene: TRBD2

CDR3 protein: CATSGEGSYNEQFF
CDR3 DNA: TGTGCCACCAGTGGAGAGGGTAGCTACAATGAGCAGTTCTTC
clone size: NA
V gene: TRBV24-1
J gene: TRBJ2-1
D gene: NA

CDR3 protein: CASSKGLAFGNEQFF
CDR3 DNA: TGTGCCAGCAGCAAGGGACTAGCGTTCGGCAATGAGCAGTTCTTC
clone size: few
V gene: TRBV7-2
J gene: TRBJ2-1
D gene: TRBD2

CDR3 protein: CAWNVAGHQPQHF
CDR3 DNA: TGTGCCTGGAACGTGGCAGGGCATCAGCCCCAGCATTTT
clone size: NA
V gene: TRBV30
J gene: TRBJ1-5
D gene: NA

CDR3 protein: CASRQGNTEAFF
CDR3 DNA: TGTGCCAGCAGACAGGGGAACACTGAAGCTTTCTTT
clone size: NA
V gene: TRBV25-1
J gene: TRBJ1-1
D gene: NA

CDR3 protein: CASSGQGTSEAYNEQFF
CDR3 DNA: TGTGCCAGCTCGGGACAGGGGACGTCAGAAGCCTACAATGAGCAGTTCTTC
clone size: NA
V gene: TRBV2
J gene: TRBJ2-1
D gene: TRBD1

CDR3 protein: CASGWGQGNSPLHF
CDR3 DNA: TGTGCTAGTGGTTGGGGACAGGGGAATTCACCCCTCCACTTT
clone size: NA
V gene: TRBV12-5
J gene: TRBJ1-6
D gene: TRBD1

CDR3 protein: CASSQDPYGTGSFETQYF
CDR3 DNA: TGTGCCAGCAGCCAAGATCCTTACGGGACAGGGAGTTTTGAGACCCAGTACTTC
clone size: NA
V gene: TRBV3-1/TRBV3-2
J gene: TRBJ2-5
D gene: TRBD1

CDR3 protein: CASKRGLETDTQYF
CDR3 DNA: TGTGCCAGCAAGAGGGGACTAGAGACAGATACGCAGTATTTT
clone size: NA
V gene: TRBV6-6
J gene: TRBJ2-3
D gene: TRBD2

CDR3 protein: CASSLRRDFNYEQYF
CDR3 DNA: TGTGCCAGCAGCCTAAGGCGGGACTTTAACTACGAGCAGTACTTC
clone size: NA
V gene: TRBV7-2
J gene: TRBJ2-7
D gene: NA

CDR3 protein: CASSRVGDQPQHF
CDR3 DNA: TGTGCCAGCAGTAGAGTGGGAGATCAGCCCCAGCATTTT
clone size: NA
V gene: TRBV6-6
J gene: TRBJ1-5
D gene: NA

CDR3 protein: CASSYSLGGASPNEQFF
CDR3 DNA: TGTGCCAGCAGTTATAGTCTTGGGGGGGCATCCCCCAATGAGCAGTTCTTC
clone size: NA
V gene: TRBV6-9
J gene: TRBJ2-1
D gene: NA

CDR3 protein: CASSYSTGPQPQHF
CDR3 DNA: TGTGCCAGCAGCTACTCGACAGGACCCCAGCCCCAGCATTTT
clone size: NA
V gene: TRBV3-1/TRBV3-2
J gene: TRBJ1-5
D gene: NA

CDR3 protein: CASSPLTRTDTQYF
CDR3 DNA: TGTGCCAGCTCACCACTGACTCGCACAGATACGCAGTATTTT
clone size: NA
V gene: TRBV18
J gene: TRBJ2-3
D gene: NA

CDR3 protein: CASSESTSGGEETQYF
CDR3 DNA: TGTGCCAGCAGTGAATCGACTAGCGGGGGGGAAGAGACCCAGTACTTC
clone size: NA
V gene: TRBV2
J gene: TRBJ2-5
D gene: TRBD2

CDR3 protein: CASSQDLAATYEQYF
CDR3 DNA: TGTGCCAGCAGCCAAGACCTAGCGGCGACCTACGAGCAGTACTTC
clone size: NA
V gene: TRBV3-1/TRBV3-2
J gene: TRBJ2-7
D gene: TRBD2

CDR3 protein: CASSPSGITDTQYF
CDR3 DNA: TGCGCCAGCAGCCCTAGCGGGATCACAGATACGCAGTATTTT
clone size: NA
V gene: TRBV5-1
J gene: TRBJ2-3
D gene: TRBD2

CDR3 protein: CASSITGPNEKLFF
CDR3 DNA: TGTGCCAGTAGCATCACAGGACCTAATGAAAAACTGTTTTTT
clone size: NA
V gene: TRBV19
J gene: TRBJ1-4
D gene: NA

CDR3 protein: CASSPHDRWSGYTF
CDR3 DNA: TGTGCCAGCAGCCCGCATGACAGGTGGTCTGGCTACACCTTC
clone size: NA
V gene: TRBV9
J gene: TRBJ1-2
D gene: NA

CDR3 protein: CASTLPLRGRKNTEAFF
CDR3 DNA: TGTGCCAGCACCCTTCCTCTGAGAGGTAGGAAGAACACTGAAGCTTTCTTT
clone size: NA
V gene: TRBV7-2
J gene: TRBJ1-1
D gene: NA

CDR3 protein: CSAHRAGYTF
CDR3 DNA: TGCAGTGCACACAGGGCTGGCTACACCTTC
clone size: NA
V gene: TRBV20-1
J gene: TRBJ1-2
D gene: NA

CDR3 protein: CSALTGNYGYTF
CDR3 DNA: TGCAGCGCTTTGACAGGGAACTATGGCTACACCTTC
clone size: NA
V gene: TRBV29-1
J gene: TRBJ1-2
D gene: TRBD1

CDR3 protein: CASSSSGLAGYSPRGEQFF
CDR3 DNA: TGTGCCAGTAGTTCTTCCGGACTAGCGGGATACAGCCCTAGGGGTGAGCAGTTCTTC
clone size: once
V gene: TRBV19
J gene: TRBJ2-1
D gene: TRBD2

CDR3 protein: CSVQQALNTEAFF
CDR3 DNA: TGCAGCGTTCAGCAGGCACTGAACACTGAAGCTTTCTTT
clone size: NA
V gene: TRBV29-1
J gene: TRBJ1-1
D gene: NA

CDR3 protein: CASSPTLANTGELFF
CDR3 DNA: TGCGCCAGCAGCCCAACTTTGGCGAACACCGGGGAGCTGTTTTTT
clone size: once
V gene: TRBV5-1
J gene: TRBJ2-2
D gene: NA

CDR3 protein: CASSHTGYGYTF
CDR3 DNA: TGTGCCAGCAGCCACACAGGGTATGGCTACACCTTC
clone size: NA
V gene: TRBV7-4
J gene: TRBJ1-2
D gene: NA

CDR3 protein: CASSQEGLLYTF
CDR3 DNA: TGTGCCAGCAGCCAAGAGGGACTTTTATACACCTTC
clone size: NA
V gene: TRBV14
J gene: TRBJ1-2
D gene: NA

CDR3 protein: CASSLEGWGAGRTEAFF
CDR3 DNA: TGTGCCAGCAGCTTAGAAGGATGGGGGGCCGGGAGGACTGAAGCTTTCTTT
clone size: NA
V gene: TRBV11-3
J gene: TRBJ1-1
D gene: NA

CDR3 protein: CASSQGGGRARRDTQYF
CDR3 DNA: TGCGCCAGCAGCCAAGGGGGCGGGAGGGCCCGGAGAGATACGCAGTATTTT
clone size: few
V gene: TRBV4-3
J gene: TRBJ2-3
D gene: TRBD2

CDR3 protein: CASRRDPRSNQPQHF
CDR3 DNA: TGCGCCAGCAGGCGGGATCCTCGAAGCAATCAGCCCCAGCATTTT
clone size: NA
V gene: TRBV4-1
J gene: TRBJ1-5
D gene: NA

CDR3 protein: CAWSVPGATNTGELFF
CDR3 DNA: TGTGCCTGGAGTGTACCTGGGGCTACGAACACCGGGGAGCTGTTTTTT
clone size: NA
V gene: TRBV30
J gene: TRBJ2-2
D gene: NA

CDR3 protein: CASSFRGTNEKLFF
CDR3 DNA: TGTGCCAGCAGCTTTCGAGGAACTAATGAAAAACTGTTTTTT
clone size: NA
V gene: TRBV7-9
J gene: TRBJ1-4
D gene: NA

CDR3 protein: CASSAGLAGGNEQFF
CDR3 DNA: TGTGCCAGCAGCGCCGGACTAGCGGGGGGCAATGAGCAGTTCTTC
clone size: NA
V gene: TRBV9
J gene: TRBJ2-1
D gene: TRBD2

CDR3 protein: CASSQAQLSEAFF
CDR3 DNA: TGTGCCAGCAGCCAAGCACAGCTTTCTGAAGCTTTCTTT
clone size: NA
V gene: TRBV4-2
J gene: TRBJ1-1
D gene: NA

CDR3 protein: CSVLTGEQFF
CDR3 DNA: TGCAGCGTCTTAACTGGTGAGCAGTTCTTC
clone size: many
V gene: TRBV29-1
J gene: TRBJ2-1
D gene: NA

CDR3 protein: CASSISGEKETQYF
CDR3 DNA: TGTGCCAGTAGTATTTCCGGGGAAAAAGAGACCCAGTACTTC
clone size: NA
V gene: TRBV19
J gene: TRBJ2-5
D gene: NA

CDR3 protein: CSAPRGTYNEQFF
CDR3 DNA: TGCAGCGCTCCCCGCGGGACCTACAATGAGCAGTTCTTC
clone size: NA
V gene: TRBV29-1
J gene: TRBJ2-1
D gene: NA

CDR3 protein: CASRDRGVDTQYF
CDR3 DNA: TGTGCCAGCCGGGACAGGGGTGTGGATACGCAGTATTTT
clone size: NA
V gene: TRBV10-3
J gene: TRBJ2-3
D gene: TRBD1

CDR3 protein: CASSRFSGEETQYF
CDR3 DNA: TGTGCCAGCTCACGGTTCTCGGGAGAAGAGACCCAGTACTTC
clone size: NA
V gene: TRBV18
J gene: TRBJ2-5
D gene: NA

CDR3 protein: CASSARQGVYGYTF
CDR3 DNA: TGTGCCAGCAGCGCACGACAGGGAGTCTATGGCTACACCTTC
clone size: few
V gene: TRBV5-5
J gene: TRBJ1-2
D gene: TRBD1

CDR3 protein: CASSGSGIPTDTQYF
CDR3 DNA: TGTGCCAGCAGCGGTAGCGGGATCCCCACAGATACGCAGTATTTT
clone size: NA
V gene: TRBV9
J gene: TRBJ2-3
D gene: TRBD2

CDR3 protein: CASSRLPRLYEQYF
CDR3 DNA: TGTGCCAGCAGCAGACTACCCCGCCTCTACGAGCAGTACTTC
clone size: NA
V gene: TRBV6-5
J gene: TRBJ2-7
D gene: NA

CDR3 protein: CASSQVARFLNTEAFF
CDR3 DNA: TGCGCCAGCAGCCAAGTTGCCAGATTCTTGAACACTGAAGCTTTCTTT
clone size: NA
V gene: TRBV4-3
J gene: TRBJ1-1
D gene: NA

CDR3 protein: CASSTLTGDGYNEQFF
CDR3 DNA: TGCGCCAGCAGCACACTTACAGGGGATGGCTACAATGAGCAGTTCTTC
clone size: NA
V gene: TRBV5-1
J gene: TRBJ2-1
D gene: TRBD1

CDR3 protein: CAWSGRWTEAFF
CDR3 DNA: TGTGCCTGGAGCGGGAGGTGGACTGAAGCTTTCTTT
clone size: once
V gene: TRBV30
J gene: TRBJ1-1
D gene: NA

CDR3 protein: CASSRAGTVNTGELFF
CDR3 DNA: TGCGCCAGCAGCCGCGCAGGGACTGTGAACACCGGGGAGCTGTTTTTT
clone size: NA
V gene: TRBV4-1
J gene: TRBJ2-2
D gene: NA